The clone carrying this TCR beta chain was recorded only once. The sample belongs to a study of shared clonotypes between healthy human individuals. Germline V gene data show CDR1 as SGHVS and CDR2 as FQNEAQ. Trimming at V came to 4 bases and at J to 2 bases, leaving 5 bases not matched to a gene. The CDR3 has 15 residues. Naive CD8 cells lacked CD45RO and underwent positive selection for CCR7, leaving out terminally differentiated effector memory CD45RA+ cells. Under the authors' procedure: ImmunoSEQ supplied junction-only sequences lacking quality scores, so filtering was different. The protocol was immunoSEQ multiplex PCR, while the TCRdb copy is restricted to in-frame clones and leaves out a portion. V, J and clone size reflect that table, while D and trimming were determined from the DNA. Found here are approximately 720,000 clones, about 91% of them singletons; the top ten hold approximately 22%.

Sample: naive CD8+ T cells sorted from blood. V usage is TRBV7-8 and J usage is TRBJ2-5; 9 nucleotides align to TRBD2. This clonotype was sampled from a man younger than 45 in good health. The CDR3 spells CASSSWTSVQETQYF. The DNA of the CDR3 is TGTGCCAGCAGCTCGTGGACTAGCGTACAAGAGACCCAGTACTTC. Complete variable domain (other parts from reference TRBV7-8 and TRBJ2-5): GAGVSQSPRYKVAKRGQDVALRCDPISGHVSLFWYQQALGQGPEFLTYFQNEAQLDKSGLPSDRFFAERPEGSVSTLKIQRTQQEDSAVYLCASSSWTSVQETQYFGPGTRLLVL.